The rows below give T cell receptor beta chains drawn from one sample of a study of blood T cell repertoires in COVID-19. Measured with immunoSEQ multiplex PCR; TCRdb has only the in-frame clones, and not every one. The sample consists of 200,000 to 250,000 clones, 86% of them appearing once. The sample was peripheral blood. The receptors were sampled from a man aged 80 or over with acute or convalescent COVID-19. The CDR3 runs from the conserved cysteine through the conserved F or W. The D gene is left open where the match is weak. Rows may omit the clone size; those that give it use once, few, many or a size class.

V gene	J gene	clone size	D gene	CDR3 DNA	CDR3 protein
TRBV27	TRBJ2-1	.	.	TGTGCCAGCAGTACTCAGGGGGGCCCTTACAATGAGCAGTTCTTC	CASSTQGGPYNEQFF
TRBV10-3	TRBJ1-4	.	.	TGTGCCACCCGTATTGGGCAACCCCGGGAAAAACTGTTTTTT	CATRIGQPREKLFF
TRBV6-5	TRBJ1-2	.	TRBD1	TGTGCCAGCACACAGGGGCTGAAAGGCTACACCTTC	CASTQGLKGYTF
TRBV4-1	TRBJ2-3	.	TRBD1	TGCGCCAGCAGCCATGTTGACAGGGGTGCCGATACGCAGTATTTT	CASSHVDRGADTQYF
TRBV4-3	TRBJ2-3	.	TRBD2	TGCGCCAGCAGCCAAGATGGGACTAGCGGGGATTTGGTGTATTTT	CASSQDGTSGDLVYF
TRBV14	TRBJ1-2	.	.	TGTGCCAGCAGCCATCTGGTGGGAGTTGGTGGCTACACCTTC	CASSHLVGVGGYTF
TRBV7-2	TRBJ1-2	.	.	TGTGCCAGCAGCCAACAGGGAAACTATGGCTACACCTTC	CASSQQGNYGYTF
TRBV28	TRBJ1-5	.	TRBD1	TGTGCCAGCAGTTTCCCCCGGGACAGGGGGAGGCAGCCCCAGCATTTT	CASSFPRDRGRQPQHF
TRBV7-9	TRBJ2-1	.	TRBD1	TGTGCCAGCCTCGAGACAGGGAGTTCTGTATCCAATGAGCAGTTCTTC	CASLETGSSVSNEQFF
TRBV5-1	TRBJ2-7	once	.	TGCGCCAGCAGCTTGGGGGCAGGGGACTACGAGCAGTACTTC	CASSLGAGDYEQYF
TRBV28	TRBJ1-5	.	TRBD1	TGTGCCAGCAGCTCCACCGGGACAGGGGAAACTTTT	CASSSTGTGETF
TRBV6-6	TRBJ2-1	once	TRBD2	TGTGCCTCCTCCGGGGAGGGGAGTCATTACAATGAGCAGTTCTTC	CASSGEGSHYNEQFF
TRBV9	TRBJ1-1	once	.	TGTGCCAGCAGCATTGGGAGCCTGGGGAAGACTGAAGCTTTCTTT	CASSIGSLGKTEAFF
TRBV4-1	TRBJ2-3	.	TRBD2	TGCGCCAGCAGCCGCGAAGGGACTAGCGGGGCCCGCACAGATACGCAGTATTTT	CASSREGTSGARTDTQYF
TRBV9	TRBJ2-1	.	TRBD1	TGTGCCAGCAGCCCAGGATGGACAGGGGTTTACAATGAGCAGTTCTTC	CASSPGWTGVYNEQFF
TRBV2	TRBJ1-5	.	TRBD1	TGTGCCAGCTGCTGGGACAGGGTGGGCAATCAGCCCCAGCATTTT	CASCWDRVGNQPQHF
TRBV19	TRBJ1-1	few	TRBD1	TGTGCCAGTAGTAGACAGGGGGCGAGGGGGAACACTGAAGCTTTCTTT	CASSRQGARGNTEAFF
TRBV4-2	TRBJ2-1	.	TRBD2	TGTGCCAGCAGCCAAGAATTAGCGGGGATTTACAATGAGCAGTTCTTC	CASSQELAGIYNEQFF